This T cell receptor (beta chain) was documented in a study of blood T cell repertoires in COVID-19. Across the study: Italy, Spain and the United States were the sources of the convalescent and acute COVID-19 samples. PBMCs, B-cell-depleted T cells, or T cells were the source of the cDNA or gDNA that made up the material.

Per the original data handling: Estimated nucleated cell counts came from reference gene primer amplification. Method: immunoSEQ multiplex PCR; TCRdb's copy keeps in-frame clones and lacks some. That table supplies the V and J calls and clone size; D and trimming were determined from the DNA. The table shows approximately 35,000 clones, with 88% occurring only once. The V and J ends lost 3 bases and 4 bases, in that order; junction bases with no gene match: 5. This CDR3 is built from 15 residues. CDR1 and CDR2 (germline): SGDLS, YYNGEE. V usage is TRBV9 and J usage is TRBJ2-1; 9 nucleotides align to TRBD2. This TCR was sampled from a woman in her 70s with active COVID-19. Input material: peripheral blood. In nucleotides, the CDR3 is TGTGCCAGCAGCGCCGGGACTAGCCCTTACAATGAGCAGTTCTTC. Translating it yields CASSAGTSPYNEQFF.